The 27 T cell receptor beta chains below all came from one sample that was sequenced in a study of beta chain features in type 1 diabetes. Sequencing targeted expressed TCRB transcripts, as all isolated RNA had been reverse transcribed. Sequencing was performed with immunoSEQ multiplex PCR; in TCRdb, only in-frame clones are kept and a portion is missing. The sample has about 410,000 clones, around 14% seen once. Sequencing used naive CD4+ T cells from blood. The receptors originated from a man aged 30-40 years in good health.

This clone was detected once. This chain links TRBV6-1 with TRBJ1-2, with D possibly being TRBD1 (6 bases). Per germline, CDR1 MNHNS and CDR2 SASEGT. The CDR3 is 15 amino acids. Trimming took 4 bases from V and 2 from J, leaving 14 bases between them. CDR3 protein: CASSGGQLQNYGYTF. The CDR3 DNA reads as TGTGCCAGCAGTGGAGGACAGCTTCAAAACTATGGCTACACCTTC.

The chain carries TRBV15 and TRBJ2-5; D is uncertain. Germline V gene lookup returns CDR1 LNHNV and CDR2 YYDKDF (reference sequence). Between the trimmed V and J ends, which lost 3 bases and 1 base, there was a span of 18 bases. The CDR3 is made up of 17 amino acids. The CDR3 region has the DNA TGTGCCACCAGCAGCCCTGAGAGCTGGGAAGCCCAAGAGACCCAGTACTTC. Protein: CATSSPESWEAQETQYF.

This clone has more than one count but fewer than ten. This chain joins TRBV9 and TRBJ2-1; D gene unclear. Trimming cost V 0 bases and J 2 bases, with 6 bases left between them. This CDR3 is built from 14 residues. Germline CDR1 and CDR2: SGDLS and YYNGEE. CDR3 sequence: CASSVGLPYNEQFF. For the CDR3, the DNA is TGTGCCAGCAGCGTAGGACTTCCCTACAATGAGCAGTTCTTC.

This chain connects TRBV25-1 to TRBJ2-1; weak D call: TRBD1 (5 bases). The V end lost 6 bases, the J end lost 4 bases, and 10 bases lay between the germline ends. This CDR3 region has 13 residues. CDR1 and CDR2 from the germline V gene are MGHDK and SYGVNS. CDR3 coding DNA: TGTGCCAGCAGATTGACAGATTACAATGAGCAGTTCTTC. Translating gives CASRLTDYNEQFF. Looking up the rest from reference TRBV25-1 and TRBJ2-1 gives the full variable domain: EADIYQTPRYLVIGTGKKITLECSQTMGHDKMYWYQQDPGMELHLIHYSYGVNSTEKGDLSSESTVSRIRTEHFPLTLESARPSHTSQYLCASRLTDYNEQFFGPGTRLTVL.

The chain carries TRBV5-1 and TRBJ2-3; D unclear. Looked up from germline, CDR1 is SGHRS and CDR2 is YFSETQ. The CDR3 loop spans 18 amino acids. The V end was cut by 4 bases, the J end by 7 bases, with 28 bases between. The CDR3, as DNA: TGCGCCAGCAGCATACCGAGCAATCTCGCGCCGGTTTCGAATACGCAGTATTTT. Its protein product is CASSIPSNLAPVSNTQYF.

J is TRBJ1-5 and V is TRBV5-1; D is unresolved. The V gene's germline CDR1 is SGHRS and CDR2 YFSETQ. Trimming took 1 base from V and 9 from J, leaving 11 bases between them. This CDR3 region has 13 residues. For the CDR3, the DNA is TGCGCCAGCAGCTTGCAGCCGGAAGGGCCCCAGCATTTT. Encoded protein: CASSLQPEGPQHF.

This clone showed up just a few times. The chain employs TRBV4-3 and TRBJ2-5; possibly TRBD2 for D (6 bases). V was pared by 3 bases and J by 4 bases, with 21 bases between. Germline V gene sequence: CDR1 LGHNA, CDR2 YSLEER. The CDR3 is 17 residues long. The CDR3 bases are TGCGCCAGCAGCCAGCCCGGGAGCAGGTTTCCTAGAGAGACCCAGTACTTC. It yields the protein CASSQPGSRFPRETQYF.

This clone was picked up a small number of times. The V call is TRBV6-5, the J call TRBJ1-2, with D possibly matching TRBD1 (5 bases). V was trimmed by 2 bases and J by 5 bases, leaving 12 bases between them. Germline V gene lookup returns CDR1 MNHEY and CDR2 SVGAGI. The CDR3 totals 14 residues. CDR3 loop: CASSYKSAGYGYTF. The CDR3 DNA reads TGTGCCAGCAGTTACAAGTCGGCAGGGTATGGCTACACCTTC.

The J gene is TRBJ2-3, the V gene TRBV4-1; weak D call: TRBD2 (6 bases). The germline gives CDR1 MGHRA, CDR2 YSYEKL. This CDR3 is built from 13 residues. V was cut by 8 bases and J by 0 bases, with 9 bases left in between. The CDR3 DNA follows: TGCGCCAGCCGGGCGGGGAGCACAGATACGCAGTATTTT. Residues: CASRAGSTDTQYF.

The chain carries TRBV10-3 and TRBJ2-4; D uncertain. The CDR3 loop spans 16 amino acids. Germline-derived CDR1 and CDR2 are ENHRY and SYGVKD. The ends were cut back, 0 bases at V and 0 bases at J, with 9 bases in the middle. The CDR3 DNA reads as TGTGCCATCAGTGAGTCTGGCGCTATAGCCAAAAACATTCAGTACTTC. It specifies CAISESGAIAKNIQYF.

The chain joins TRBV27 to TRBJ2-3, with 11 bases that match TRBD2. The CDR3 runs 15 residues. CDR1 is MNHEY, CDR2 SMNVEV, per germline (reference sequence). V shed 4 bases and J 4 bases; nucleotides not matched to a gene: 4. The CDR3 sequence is CASSWLSGGADTQYF. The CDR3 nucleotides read TGTGCCAGCAGTTGGCTTAGCGGGGGGGCAGATACGCAGTATTTT.

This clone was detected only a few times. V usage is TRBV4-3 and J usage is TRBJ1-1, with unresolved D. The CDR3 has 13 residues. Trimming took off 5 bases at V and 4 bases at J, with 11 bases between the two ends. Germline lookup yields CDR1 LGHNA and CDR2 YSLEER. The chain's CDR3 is CASSAKIGTEAFF. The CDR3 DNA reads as TGCGCCAGCAGCGCAAAGATAGGCACTGAAGCTTTCTTT.

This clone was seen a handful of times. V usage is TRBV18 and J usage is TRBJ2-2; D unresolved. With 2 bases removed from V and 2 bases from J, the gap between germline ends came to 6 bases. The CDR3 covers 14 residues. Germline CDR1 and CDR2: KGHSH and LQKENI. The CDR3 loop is CASSPGPNTGELFF. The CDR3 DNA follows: TGTGCCAGCTCACCAGGGCCAAACACCGGGGAGCTGTTTTTT.

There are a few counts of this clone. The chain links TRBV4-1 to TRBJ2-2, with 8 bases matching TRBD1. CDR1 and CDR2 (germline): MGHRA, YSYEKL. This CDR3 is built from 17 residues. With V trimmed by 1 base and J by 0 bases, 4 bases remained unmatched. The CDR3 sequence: CASSQAGQVANTGELFF. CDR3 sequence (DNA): TGCGCCAGCAGCCAAGCGGGACAGGTCGCGAACACCGGGGAGCTGTTTTTT.

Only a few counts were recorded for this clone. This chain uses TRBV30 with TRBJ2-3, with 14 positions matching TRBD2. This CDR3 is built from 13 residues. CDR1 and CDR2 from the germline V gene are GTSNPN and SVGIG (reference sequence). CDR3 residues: CALGLAGADTQYF. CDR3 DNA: TGTGCACTGGGACTAGCGGGAGCAGATACGCAGTATTTT.

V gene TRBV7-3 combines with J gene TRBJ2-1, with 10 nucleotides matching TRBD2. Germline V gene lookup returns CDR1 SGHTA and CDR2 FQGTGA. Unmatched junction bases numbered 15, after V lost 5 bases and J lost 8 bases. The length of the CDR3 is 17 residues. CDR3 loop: CASSLNGASGSFDEQFF. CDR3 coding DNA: TGTGCCAGCAGCCTAAACGGGGCTAGCGGGAGTTTTGATGAGCAGTTCTTC. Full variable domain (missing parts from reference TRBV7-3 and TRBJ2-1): GAGVSQTPSNKVTEKGKYVELRCDPISGHTALYWYRQSLGQGPEFLIYFQGTGAADDSGLPNDRFFAVRPEGSVSTLKIQRTERGDSAVYLCASSLNGASGSFDEQFFGPGTRLTVL.

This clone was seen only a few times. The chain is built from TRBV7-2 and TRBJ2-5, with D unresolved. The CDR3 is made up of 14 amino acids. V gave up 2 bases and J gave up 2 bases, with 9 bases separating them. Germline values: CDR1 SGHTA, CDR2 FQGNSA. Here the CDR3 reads CASSLRVIQETQYF. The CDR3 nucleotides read TGTGCCAGCAGCTTAAGGGTGATACAAGAGACCCAGTACTTC.

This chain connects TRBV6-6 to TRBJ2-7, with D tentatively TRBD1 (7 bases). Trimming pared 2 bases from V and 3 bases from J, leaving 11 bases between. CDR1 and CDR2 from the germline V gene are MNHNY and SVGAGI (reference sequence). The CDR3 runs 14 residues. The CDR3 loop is CASSYPGDSYEQYF. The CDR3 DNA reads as TGTGCCAGCAGTTACCCGGGGGACAGCTACGAGCAGTACTTC.

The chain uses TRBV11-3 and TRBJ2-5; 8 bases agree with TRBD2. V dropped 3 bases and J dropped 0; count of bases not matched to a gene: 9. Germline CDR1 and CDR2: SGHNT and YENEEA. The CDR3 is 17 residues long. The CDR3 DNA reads TGTGCCAGCAGCTTCCGAGGGACTAGGGCGTACCAAGAGACCCAGTACTTC. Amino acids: CASSFRGTRAYQETQYF.

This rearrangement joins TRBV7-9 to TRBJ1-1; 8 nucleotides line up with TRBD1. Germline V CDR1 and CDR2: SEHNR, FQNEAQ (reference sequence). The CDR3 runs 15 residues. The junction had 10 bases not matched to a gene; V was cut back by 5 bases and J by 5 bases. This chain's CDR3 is CASSPSTGVGTEAFF. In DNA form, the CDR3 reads TGTGCCAGCAGCCCTTCGACAGGGGTCGGGACTGAAGCTTTCTTT.

The CDR3 spells CASSLEVATDTQYF. The CDR3 DNA reads TGTGCCAGCAGCTTAGAAGTTGCCACAGATACGCAGTATTTT. The genes are TRBV7-9 and TRBJ2-3; D remains ambiguous. Deletions cut 1 base from V and 2 bases from J, with 7 bases between. The CDR3 consists of 14 residues. CDR1 is SEHNR and CDR2 is FQNEAQ in the germline V gene (reference sequence).

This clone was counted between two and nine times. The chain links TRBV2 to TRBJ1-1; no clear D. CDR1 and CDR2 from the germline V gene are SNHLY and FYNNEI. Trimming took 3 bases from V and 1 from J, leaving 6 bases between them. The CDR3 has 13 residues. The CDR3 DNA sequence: TGTGCCAGCAGTGAGGCCGAGAACACTGAAGCTTTCTTT. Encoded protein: CASSEAENTEAFF. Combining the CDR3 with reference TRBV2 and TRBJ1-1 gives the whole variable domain EPEVTQTPSHQVTQMGQEVILRCVPISNHLYFYWYRQILGQKVEFLVSFYNNEISEKSEIFDDQFSVERPDGSNFTLKIRSTKLEDSAMYFCASSEAENTEAFFGQGTRLTVV.

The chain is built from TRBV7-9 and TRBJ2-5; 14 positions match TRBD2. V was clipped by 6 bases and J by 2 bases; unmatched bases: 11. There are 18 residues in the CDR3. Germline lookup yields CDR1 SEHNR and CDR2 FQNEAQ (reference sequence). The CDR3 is CASRPSGLAGARQETQYF. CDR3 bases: TGTGCCAGCAGGCCTTCGGGACTAGCGGGGGCGAGACAAGAGACCCAGTACTTC.

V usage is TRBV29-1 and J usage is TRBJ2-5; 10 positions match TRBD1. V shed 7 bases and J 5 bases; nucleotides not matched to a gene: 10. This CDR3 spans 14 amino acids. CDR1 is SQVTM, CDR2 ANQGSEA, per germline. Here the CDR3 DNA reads TGCAGCGCCCGGGACAGGGGTCGCGGGGAGACCCAGTACTTC. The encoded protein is CSARDRGRGETQYF.

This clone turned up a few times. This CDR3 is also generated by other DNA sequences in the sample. The CDR3 DNA is TGTGCCAGCTCACCTACAGGGCGCACAGATACGCAGTATTTT. Its protein product is CASSPTGRTDTQYF. The genes are TRBV18 and TRBJ2-3, with D maybe TRBD1 (6 bases). This CDR3 spans 14 amino acids. The V gene lost 3 bases and the J gene lost 1 base, with 8 bases spanning the gap. CDR1 and CDR2 (germline): KGHSH, LQKENI.

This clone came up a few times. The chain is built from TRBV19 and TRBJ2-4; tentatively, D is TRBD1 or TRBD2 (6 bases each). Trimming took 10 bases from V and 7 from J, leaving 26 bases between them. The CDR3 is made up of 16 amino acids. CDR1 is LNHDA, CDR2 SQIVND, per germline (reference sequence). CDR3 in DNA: TGTGCCACAGCAGCAGGGGACTTATCCGGGATCAACATTCAGTACTTC. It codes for CATAAGDLSGINIQYF.

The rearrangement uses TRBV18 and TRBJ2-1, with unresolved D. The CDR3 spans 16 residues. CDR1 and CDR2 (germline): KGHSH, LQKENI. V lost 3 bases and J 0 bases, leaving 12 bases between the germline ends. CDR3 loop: CASSPRDLSSYNEQFF. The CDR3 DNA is TGTGCCAGCTCACCCCGAGACCTGAGCTCCTACAATGAGCAGTTCTTC.